A selection of T cell receptor beta chains follows, all from one sample in a study of blood T cells in healthy people across ages. One entry per CDR3 protein, called by TCRdb with MiXCR from the 5' RACE reads. The table records about 1,600,000 distinct CDR3 sequences, 35% to 45% of them present only once. The sequenced material came from blood. The receptors here all came from a woman under 30 in good health. Each CDR3 is given with its conserved first and last residue. Fields, in order: V gene, J gene, CDR3 protein.

V gene: TRBV20-1
J gene: -
CDR3 protein: CSASQSSGVPYEQYF

V gene: TRBV5-1
J gene: TRBJ2-7
CDR3 protein: CASSDRDQTYEQYF

V gene: TRBV30
J gene: TRBJ1-1
CDR3 protein: CAGIVNTEAFF

V gene: TRBV27
J gene: TRBJ2-7
CDR3 protein: CATEAEQYF

V gene: TRBV14
J gene: TRBJ2-7
CDR3 protein: CASSPFRNTVYEQYF

V gene: TRBV4-2
J gene: -
CDR3 protein: CASSQDGSLKETQYF

V gene: TRBV11-3
J gene: TRBJ2-1
CDR3 protein: CASSPGTEGLNEQFF

V gene: TRBV12-3/TRBV12-4
J gene: TRBJ1-3
CDR3 protein: CASSSKEGGLRGNTIYF

V gene: TRBV6-5
J gene: TRBJ2-7
CDR3 protein: CASSYPGQGSEQYF

V gene: TRBV20-1
J gene: TRBJ1-4
CDR3 protein: CSAPEGSGKLFF

V gene: TRBV18
J gene: TRBJ1-6
CDR3 protein: CASSPATGGDSPLHF

V gene: TRBV6-2/TRBV6-3
J gene: TRBJ1-4
CDR3 protein: CATMRSRLPTNEKLFF

V gene: TRBV20-1
J gene: TRBJ1-2
CDR3 protein: CSVVTDTNYGYTF

V gene: TRBV5-6
J gene: TRBJ2-1
CDR3 protein: CASSPGGPFSYNEQFF

V gene: TRBV20-1
J gene: TRBJ2-7
CDR3 protein: CSATTPSGYTYEQYF

V gene: TRBV28
J gene: TRBJ2-7
CDR3 protein: CASSLSSGDPYEQYF

V gene: TRBV28
J gene: TRBJ2-1
CDR3 protein: CASSPMVGREDGYNEQFF

V gene: TRBV4-1
J gene: TRBJ2-1
CDR3 protein: CASTSNWVEQFF

V gene: TRBV27
J gene: TRBJ2-7
CDR3 protein: CASRGWDAVPYEQYF

V gene: TRBV29-1
J gene: TRBJ2-7
CDR3 protein: CSVGMGDNYEQYF

V gene: TRBV7-8
J gene: TRBJ2-7
CDR3 protein: CASSLKLGYEQYF

V gene: TRBV3-1
J gene: TRBJ2-1
CDR3 protein: CASSQDLDRTRQFF

V gene: TRBV2
J gene: TRBJ2-3
CDR3 protein: CARQGRGGHGTDTQYF

V gene: TRBV20-1
J gene: TRBJ2-7
CDR3 protein: CSARGAYSYEQYF

V gene: TRBV29-1
J gene: TRBJ2-7
CDR3 protein: CSAQGGPRTYEQYF

V gene: TRBV29-1
J gene: TRBJ1-1
CDR3 protein: CSVGGKGNTEAFF

V gene: TRBV7-2
J gene: TRBJ2-1
CDR3 protein: CASSPRLVNEQFF

V gene: TRBV4-1
J gene: TRBJ2-7
CDR3 protein: CASSQDYERAITYEQYF

V gene: TRBV7-9
J gene: TRBJ2-7
CDR3 protein: CASSFTENNEQYF

V gene: TRBV20-1
J gene: TRBJ2-1
CDR3 protein: CSARRTGGTGLNEQFF

V gene: TRBV6-1
J gene: TRBJ2-7
CDR3 protein: CASSDSFKIQVSYEQYF

V gene: TRBV29-1
J gene: TRBJ2-3
CDR3 protein: CSVVSIGHITDTQYF

V gene: TRBV2
J gene: TRBJ1-1
CDR3 protein: CASSAERGGAFF

V gene: TRBV20-1
J gene: TRBJ1-2
CDR3 protein: CSARPAFRGSDGYTF

V gene: TRBV4-1
J gene: TRBJ2-7
CDR3 protein: CASSALSGGVEQYF

V gene: TRBV28
J gene: TRBJ1-2
CDR3 protein: CVSSPMNYGYTF

V gene: TRBV29-1
J gene: TRBJ2-5
CDR3 protein: CSVLNPTSGAEEQYF

V gene: TRBV18
J gene: TRBJ2-2
CDR3 protein: CASSPQATDTGELFF

V gene: TRBV10-1
J gene: TRBJ1-1
CDR3 protein: CASRRDLGNTEAFF

V gene: TRBV9
J gene: TRBJ2-7
CDR3 protein: CASSEPGLAGPKVVNEQYF

V gene: TRBV7-2
J gene: TRBJ2-3
CDR3 protein: CASSLGSYTDTQYF

V gene: TRBV4-1
J gene: TRBJ2-1
CDR3 protein: CASSPESGGALSYEQFF

V gene: TRBV7-2
J gene: TRBJ2-3
CDR3 protein: CASSLRLAGGITDTQYF

V gene: TRBV12-3/TRBV12-4
J gene: TRBJ1-4
CDR3 protein: CASSHLGEEKLFF

V gene: TRBV6-5
J gene: TRBJ2-1
CDR3 protein: CASSYSLTGTSGRAQQFF

V gene: TRBV7-8
J gene: TRBJ1-1
CDR3 protein: CASSLGVRGQAFF

V gene: TRBV5-1
J gene: TRBJ2-7
CDR3 protein: CASSLGQGSDEQYF

V gene: TRBV12-3/TRBV12-4
J gene: TRBJ2-3
CDR3 protein: CASSGTETDMQYF

V gene: TRBV20-1
J gene: TRBJ1-5
CDR3 protein: CSARDGNGGAWQPQHF

V gene: TRBV12-3/TRBV12-4
J gene: TRBJ2-3
CDR3 protein: CASSSRTSGRSDTQYF

V gene: TRBV12-3/TRBV12-4
J gene: TRBJ1-5
CDR3 protein: CASRTGQGSNQPQHF

V gene: TRBV27
J gene: TRBJ2-2
CDR3 protein: CASSPRAGVPGELFF

V gene: TRBV6-1
J gene: TRBJ1-5
CDR3 protein: CASSEIGLSNQPQHF

V gene: TRBV4-1
J gene: TRBJ2-7
CDR3 protein: CASSQVSRVTPYEQYF

V gene: TRBV29-1
J gene: TRBJ2-3
CDR3 protein: CSGRDRGIKAQYF

V gene: TRBV5-1
J gene: TRBJ2-1
CDR3 protein: CASSARDSSWGYEQFF

V gene: TRBV29-1
J gene: TRBJ1-1
CDR3 protein: CSVEDWTYTEAFF